Sequencing of this T cell receptor (beta chain) was carried out in a study of cytotoxic CD8 clonotypes in ibrutinib-treated CLL. For the study at large: Among responders, roughly 25 were partial and 2 complete; after median 68 months, approximately 15 stayed remitted and roughly twelve progressed.

The ends lost 3 bases at V and 0 bases at J; junction bases unmatched: 5. The CDR3 runs to 15 residues. Germline CDR1 reads SGHAT; CDR2 reads FQNNGV. General study points: Sampling schedules were unmatched across sustained-remission and progressing patients.

Concerning this clone itself: As yet, its antigen is unknown.

TCRdb's copy holds only in-frame clones and misses some; the assay was immunoSEQ multiplex PCR. The sample contains approximately 350,000 clones, about 64% of which appear only once. The clonotype comes from a human donor with chronic lymphocytic leukemia. The sequencing here drew on PBMCs, taken after 36 months of ibrutinib treatment. The chain has TRBV11-2 and TRBJ2-7, with TRBD2 identical over 7 bases. The CDR3 loop reads CASSFPGGGSYEQYF. The DNA for the CDR3 is TGTGCCAGCAGCTTCCCGGGGGGTGGCTCCTACGAGCAGTACTTC.